The TCR beta chain under discussion was sequenced for a study of early stage breast cancer tumors. Study at large: Samples were sequenced at around 10-fold average coverage. Whole-study findings and limits: Comparing each tissue with blood distinguished tumor from normal in about 90% of the 16 patients.

Each sample had two DNA replicates, about 0.47 ug blood or around 1.5 ug tissue. Assay: immunoSEQ multiplex PCR; the TCRdb copy retains only in-frame clones and omits some. The sample yields about 69,000 clones, 65% to 85% seen once. The CDR3 extends over 12 amino acids. Deletions cut 2 bases from V and 8 bases from J, with 9 bases between. Germline V gene lookup returns CDR1 MNHNS and CDR2 SASEGT. With respect to this clone: Its specificity is unknown.

This TCR was recovered from a person in their forties with breast cancer. Sequenced: blood. The chain recombines TRBV6-1 with TRBJ1-2; no definite D call. CDR3 in DNA: TGTGCCAGCAGTGAACGGAATTGGGGCTACACCTTC. Protein: CASSERNWGYTF.